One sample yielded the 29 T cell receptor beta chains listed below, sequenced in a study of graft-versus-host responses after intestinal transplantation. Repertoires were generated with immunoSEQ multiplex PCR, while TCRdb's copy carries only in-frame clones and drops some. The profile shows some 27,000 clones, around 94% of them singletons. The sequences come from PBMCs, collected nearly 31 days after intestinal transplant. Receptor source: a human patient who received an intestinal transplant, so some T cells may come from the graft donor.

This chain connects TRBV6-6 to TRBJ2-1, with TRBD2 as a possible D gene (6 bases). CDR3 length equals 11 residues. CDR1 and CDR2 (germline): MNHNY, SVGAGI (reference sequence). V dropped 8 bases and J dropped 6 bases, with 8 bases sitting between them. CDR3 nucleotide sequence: TGTGCCAGCGGGGGAGGCAATGAGCAGTTCTTC. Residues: CASGGGNEQFF.

The CDR3 is CASSSRDNHQPQHF. CDR3 bases: TGTGCCAGCAGCTCCCGGGACAACCATCAGCCCCAGCATTTT. The V and J genes are TRBV5-6 and TRBJ1-5; perhaps TRBD1 as D (6 bases). From germline, CDR1 is SGHDT and CDR2 YYEEEE. Trimming took off 3 bases at V and 5 bases at J, with 12 bases between the two ends. The CDR3 is 14 residues long.

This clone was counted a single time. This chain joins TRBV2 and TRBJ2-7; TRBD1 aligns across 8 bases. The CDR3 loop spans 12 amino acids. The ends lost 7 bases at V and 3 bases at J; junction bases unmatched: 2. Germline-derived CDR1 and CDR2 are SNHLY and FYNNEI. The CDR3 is CASNRGDYEQYF. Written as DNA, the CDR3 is TGTGCCAGCAACAGGGGGGACTACGAGCAGTACTTC.

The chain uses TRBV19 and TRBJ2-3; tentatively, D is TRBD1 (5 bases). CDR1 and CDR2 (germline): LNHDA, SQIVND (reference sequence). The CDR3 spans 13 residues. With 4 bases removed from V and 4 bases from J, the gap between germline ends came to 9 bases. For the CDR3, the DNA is TGTGCCAGTAGTACCTCAGGGCCAGATACGCAGTATTTT. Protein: CASSTSGPDTQYF.

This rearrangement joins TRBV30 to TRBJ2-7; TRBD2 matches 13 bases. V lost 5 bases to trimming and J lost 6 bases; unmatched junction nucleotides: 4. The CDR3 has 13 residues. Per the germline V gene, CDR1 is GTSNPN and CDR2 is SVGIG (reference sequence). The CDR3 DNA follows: TGTGCCTGGGGACTAGCGGGGGTCGGCGAGCAGTACTTC. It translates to CAWGLAGVGEQYF.

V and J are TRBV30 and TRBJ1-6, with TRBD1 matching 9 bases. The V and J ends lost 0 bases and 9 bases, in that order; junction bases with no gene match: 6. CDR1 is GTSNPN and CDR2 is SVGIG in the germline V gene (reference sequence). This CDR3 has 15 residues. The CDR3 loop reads CAWSVPGTGSSPLHF. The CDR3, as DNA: TGTGCCTGGAGTGTACCAGGGACAGGGAGTTCACCCCTCCACTTT.

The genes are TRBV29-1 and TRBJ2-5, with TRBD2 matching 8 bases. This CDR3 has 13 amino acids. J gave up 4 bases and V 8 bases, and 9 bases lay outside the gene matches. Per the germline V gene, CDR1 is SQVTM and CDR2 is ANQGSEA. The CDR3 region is CSLEAGGAETQYF. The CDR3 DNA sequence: TGCAGCCTCGAGGCGGGGGGCGCAGAGACCCAGTACTTC.

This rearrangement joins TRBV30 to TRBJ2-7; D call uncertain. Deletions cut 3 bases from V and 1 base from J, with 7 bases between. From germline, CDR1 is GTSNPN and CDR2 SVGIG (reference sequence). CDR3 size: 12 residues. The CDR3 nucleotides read TGTGCCTGGAGATTGGGATCCTACGAGCAGTACTTC. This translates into CAWRLGSYEQYF.

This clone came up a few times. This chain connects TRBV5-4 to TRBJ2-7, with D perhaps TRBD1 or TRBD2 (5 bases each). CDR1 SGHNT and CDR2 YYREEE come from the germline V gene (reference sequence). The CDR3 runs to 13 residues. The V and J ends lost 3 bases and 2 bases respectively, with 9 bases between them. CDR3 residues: CASSSRDAYEQYF. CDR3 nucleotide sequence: TGTGCCAGCAGCTCACGGGACGCCTACGAGCAGTACTTC.

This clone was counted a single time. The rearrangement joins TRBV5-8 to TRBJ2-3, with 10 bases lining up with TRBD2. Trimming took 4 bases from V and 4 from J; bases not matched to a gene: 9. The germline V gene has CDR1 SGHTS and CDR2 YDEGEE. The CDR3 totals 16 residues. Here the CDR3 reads CASSKLAGSTADTQYF. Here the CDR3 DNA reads TGTGCCAGCAGCAAACTAGCGGGGAGTACTGCAGATACGCAGTATTTT.

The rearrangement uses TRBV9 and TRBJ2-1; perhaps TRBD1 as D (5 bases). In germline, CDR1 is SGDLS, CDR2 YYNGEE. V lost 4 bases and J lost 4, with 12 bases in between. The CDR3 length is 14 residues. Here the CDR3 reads CASSQGNVYNEQFF. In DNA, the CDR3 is TGTGCCAGCAGCCAGGGAAACGTTTACAATGAGCAGTTCTTC. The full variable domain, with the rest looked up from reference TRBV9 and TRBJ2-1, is DSGVTQTPKHLITATGQRVTLRCSPRSGDLSVYWYQQSLDQGLQFLIQYYNGEERAKGNILERFSAQQFPDLHSELNLSSLELGDSALYFCASSQGNVYNEQFFGPGTRLTVL.

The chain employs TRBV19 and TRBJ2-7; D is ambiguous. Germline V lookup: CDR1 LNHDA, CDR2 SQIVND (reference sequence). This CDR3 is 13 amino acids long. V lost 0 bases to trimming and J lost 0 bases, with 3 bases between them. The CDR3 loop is CASSIDNSYEQYF. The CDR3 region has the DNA TGTGCCAGTAGTATAGACAACTCCTACGAGCAGTACTTC.

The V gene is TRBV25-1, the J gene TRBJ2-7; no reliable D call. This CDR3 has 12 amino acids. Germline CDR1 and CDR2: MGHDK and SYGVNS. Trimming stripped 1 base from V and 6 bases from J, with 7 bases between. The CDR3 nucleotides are TGTGCCAGCAGTGAATTTTCTAGCGAGCAGTACTTC. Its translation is CASSEFSSEQYF.

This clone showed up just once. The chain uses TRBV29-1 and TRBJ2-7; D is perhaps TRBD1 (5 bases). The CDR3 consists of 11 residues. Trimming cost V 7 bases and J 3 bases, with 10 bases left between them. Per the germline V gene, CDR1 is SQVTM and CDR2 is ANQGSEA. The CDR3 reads CSALTDYEQYF. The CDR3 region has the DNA TGCAGCGCATTGACAGACTACGAGCAGTACTTC.

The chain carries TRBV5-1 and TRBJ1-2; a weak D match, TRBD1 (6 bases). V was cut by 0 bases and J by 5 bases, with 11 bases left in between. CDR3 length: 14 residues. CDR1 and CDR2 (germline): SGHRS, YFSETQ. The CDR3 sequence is CASSLAGAPYGYTF. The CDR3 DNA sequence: TGCGCCAGCAGCTTGGCAGGGGCTCCGTATGGCTACACCTTC. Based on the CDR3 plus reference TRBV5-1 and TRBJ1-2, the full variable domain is KAGVTQTPRYLIKTRGQQVTLSCSPISGHRSVSWYQQTPGQGLQFLFEYFSETQRNKGNFPGRFSGRQFSNSRSEMNVSTLELGDSALYLCASSLAGAPYGYTFGSGTRLTVV.

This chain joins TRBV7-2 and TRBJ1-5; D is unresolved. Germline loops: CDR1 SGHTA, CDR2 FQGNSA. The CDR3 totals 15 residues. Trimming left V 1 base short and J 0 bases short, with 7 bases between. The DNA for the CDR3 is TGTGCCAGCAGCTTAGAAGTTGGTAGCAATCAGCCCCAGCATTTT. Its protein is CASSLEVGSNQPQHF.

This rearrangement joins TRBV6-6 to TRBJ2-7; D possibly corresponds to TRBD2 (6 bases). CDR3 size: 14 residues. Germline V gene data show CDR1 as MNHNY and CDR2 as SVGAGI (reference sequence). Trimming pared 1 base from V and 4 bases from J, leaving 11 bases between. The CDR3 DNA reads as TGTGCCAGCAGTTACTTCAGCGCGGGATACGAGCAGTACTTC. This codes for CASSYFSAGYEQYF.

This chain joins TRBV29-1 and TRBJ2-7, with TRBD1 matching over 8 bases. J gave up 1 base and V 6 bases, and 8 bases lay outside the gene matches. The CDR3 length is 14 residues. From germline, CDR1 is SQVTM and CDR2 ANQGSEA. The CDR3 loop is CSVGDRTKSYEQYF. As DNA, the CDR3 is TGCAGCGTGGGGGACAGGACGAAGTCCTACGAGCAGTACTTC.

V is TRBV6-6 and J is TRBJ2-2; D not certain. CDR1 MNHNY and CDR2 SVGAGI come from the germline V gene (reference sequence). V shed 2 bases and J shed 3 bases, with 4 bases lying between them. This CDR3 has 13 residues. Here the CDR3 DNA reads TGTGCCAGCAGTTACAGGGACACCGGGGAGCTGTTTTTT. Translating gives CASSYRDTGELFF.

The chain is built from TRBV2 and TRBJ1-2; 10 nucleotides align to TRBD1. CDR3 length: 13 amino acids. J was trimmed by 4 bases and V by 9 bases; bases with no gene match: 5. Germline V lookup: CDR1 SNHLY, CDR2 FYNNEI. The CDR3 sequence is CARTGGAGYGYTF. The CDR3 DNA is TGTGCCAGGACAGGGGGCGCGGGCTATGGCTACACCTTC.

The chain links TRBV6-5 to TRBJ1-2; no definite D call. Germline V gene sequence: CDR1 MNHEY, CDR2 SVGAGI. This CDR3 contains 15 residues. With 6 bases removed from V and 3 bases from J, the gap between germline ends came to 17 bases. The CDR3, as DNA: TGTGCCAGCAGCCAATTTCCGAGATCGGACTATGGCTACACCTTC. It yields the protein CASSQFPRSDYGYTF.

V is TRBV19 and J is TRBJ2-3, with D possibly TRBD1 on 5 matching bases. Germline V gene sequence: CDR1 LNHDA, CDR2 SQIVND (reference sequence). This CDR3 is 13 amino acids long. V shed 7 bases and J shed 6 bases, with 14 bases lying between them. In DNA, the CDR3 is TGTGCCAGTAACGGCCTCCCAGGGGATACGCAGTATTTT. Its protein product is CASNGLPGDTQYF.

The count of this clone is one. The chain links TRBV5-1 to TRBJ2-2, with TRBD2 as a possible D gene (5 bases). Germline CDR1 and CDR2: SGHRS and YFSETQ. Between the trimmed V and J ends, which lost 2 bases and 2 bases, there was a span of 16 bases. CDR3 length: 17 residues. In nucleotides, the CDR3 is TGCGCCAGCAGCTTCTCCTCTCTCGGAGGAAACACCGGGGAGCTGTTTTTT. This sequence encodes CASSFSSLGGNTGELFF.

The CDR3 spells CASSLRLGDGTDTQYF. The CDR3 bases are TGTGCCAGCAGTCTTAGACTAGGCGACGGCACAGATACGCAGTATTTT. This chain links TRBV27 with TRBJ2-3, with D possibly TRBD2 on 6 matching bases. Germline CDR1 and CDR2: MNHEY and SMNVEV (reference sequence). This CDR3 has 16 residues. V lost 5 bases and J 1 base, leaving 16 bases between the germline ends.

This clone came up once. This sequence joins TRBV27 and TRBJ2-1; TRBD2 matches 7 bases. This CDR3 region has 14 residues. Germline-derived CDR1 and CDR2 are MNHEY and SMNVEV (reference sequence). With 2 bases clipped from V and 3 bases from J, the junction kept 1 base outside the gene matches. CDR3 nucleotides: TGTGCCAGCAGTTTAGGGGGGGTCTACAATGAGCAGTTCTTC. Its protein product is CASSLGGVYNEQFF.

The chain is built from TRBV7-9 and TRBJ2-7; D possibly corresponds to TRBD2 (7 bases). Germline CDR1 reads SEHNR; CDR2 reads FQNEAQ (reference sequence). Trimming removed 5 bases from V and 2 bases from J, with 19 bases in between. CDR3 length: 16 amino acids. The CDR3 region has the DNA TGTGCCAGCAGCCCTACGGCGGGGAGGGGGGCCTACGAGCAGTACTTC. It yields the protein CASSPTAGRGAYEQYF.

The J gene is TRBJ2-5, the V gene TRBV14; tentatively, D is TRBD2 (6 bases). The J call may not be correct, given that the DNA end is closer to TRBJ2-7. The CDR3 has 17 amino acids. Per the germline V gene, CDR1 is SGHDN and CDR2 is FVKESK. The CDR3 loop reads CASSQVGSYYQAHEQYF. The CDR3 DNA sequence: TGTGCCAGCAGCCAAGTCGGGAGTTACTACCAAGCCCACGAGCAGTACTTC.

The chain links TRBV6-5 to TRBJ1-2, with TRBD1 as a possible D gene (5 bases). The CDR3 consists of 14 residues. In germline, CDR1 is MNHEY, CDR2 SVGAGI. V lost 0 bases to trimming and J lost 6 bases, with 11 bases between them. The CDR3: CASSYSGGGDGYTF. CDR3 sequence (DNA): TGTGCCAGCAGTTACTCGGGCGGGGGTGATGGCTACACCTTC.

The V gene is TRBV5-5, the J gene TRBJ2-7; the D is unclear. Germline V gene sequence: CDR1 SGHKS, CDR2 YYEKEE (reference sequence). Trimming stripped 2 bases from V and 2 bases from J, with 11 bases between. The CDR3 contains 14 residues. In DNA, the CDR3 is TGTGCCAGCAGCTTCGACGGAGCCGCCTACGAGCAGTACTTC. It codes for CASSFDGAAYEQYF.